This T cell receptor (beta chain) comes out of a study of blood T cell repertoires in COVID-19. Background on the study: The cDNA or gDNA used as material had been derived from T cells, B-cell-depleted T cells, or PBMCs.

TCRdb keeps only in-frame clones here, not all; method: immunoSEQ multiplex PCR. Here the sample spans approximately 110,000 clones, about 84% being singletons. CDR1 and CDR2 (germline): SGHRS, YFSETQ. This CDR3 spans 14 amino acids. With 1 base clipped from V and 6 bases from J, the junction kept 3 bases outside the gene matches. The TCR sequence derives from a human donor in a cohort sampled during active COVID-19. The genes are TRBV5-1 and TRBJ2-7; 11 nucleotides align to TRBD2. Material: peripheral blood. The CDR3 DNA is TGCGCCAGCAGCTTGATAGCGGGAGGGACCGAGCAGTACTTC. Translated, it gives CASSLIAGGTEQYF.